The 31 T cell receptor beta chains below come from one sample, sequenced in a study of Tregs in tolerant kidney transplant recipients. Profiling relied on immunoSEQ multiplex PCR, and the TCRdb table lists in-frame clones only, not all of them. Of 200,000 to 300,000 clones in the sample, about 80% were seen once. The sample comprised CD4+ T cells from blood. The receptors here all came from a human donor in good health.

This chain joins TRBV19 and TRBJ1-2; the D gene is possibly TRBD1 (5 bases). Germline CDR1 and CDR2: LNHDA and SQIVND (reference sequence). The CDR3 is 16 amino acids. V gave up 0 bases and J gave up 0 bases, with 11 bases separating them. The CDR3 region is CASSIEGRASNYGYTF. The CDR3 DNA reads TGTGCCAGTAGTATAGAAGGCAGGGCTTCTAACTATGGCTACACCTTC.

The chain recombines TRBV5-6 with TRBJ2-3, with 9 positions matching TRBD1. With 4 bases clipped from V and 4 bases from J, the junction kept 10 bases outside the gene matches. Germline-derived CDR1 and CDR2 are SGHDT and YYEEEE. The CDR3 totals 16 residues. In DNA form, the CDR3 reads TGTGCCAGCAGCAAGGACAGGGGATCTCTCCCAGATACGCAGTATTTT. Protein sequence: CASSKDRGSLPDTQYF.

The chain joins TRBV5-1 to TRBJ1-1; weak D call: TRBD1 (6 bases). The V gene lost 0 bases and the J gene lost 11 bases, with 11 bases spanning the gap. Germline values: CDR1 SGHRS, CDR2 YFSETQ. The CDR3 loop spans 12 amino acids. In DNA, the CDR3 is TGCGCCAGCAGCTTGGACAGGGTCGGGGCTTTCTTT. Its protein is CASSLDRVGAFF.

This chain links TRBV29-1 with TRBJ1-4, with D uncertain. The CDR3 is 12 amino acids. V was clipped by 5 bases and J by 8 bases, with 12 bases between them. Germline V gene data show CDR1 as SQVTM and CDR2 as ANQGSEA. The CDR3 loop is CSVYPSGEKLFF. CDR3 DNA: TGCAGCGTTTACCCTTCGGGCGAAAAACTGTTTTTT.

The chain combines TRBV6-1 with TRBJ1-3; D unresolved. The CDR3 covers 15 residues. V shed 2 bases and J shed 11 bases, with 19 bases lying between them. Germline CDR1 reads MNHNS; CDR2 reads SASEGT. The CDR3 protein is CASSEFSVLKKAIYF. CDR3 coding DNA: TGTGCCAGCAGTGAATTTAGTGTGCTGAAGAAGGCCATATATTTT.

The chain employs TRBV2 and TRBJ2-3; D may be TRBD1 (5 bases). Germline V gene sequence: CDR1 SNHLY, CDR2 FYNNEI. V lost 3 bases, J lost 5 bases, and 9 bases lay in between. The CDR3 is 13 residues long. The CDR3 is CASSDLGRDTQYF. The CDR3 nucleotides are TGTGCCAGCAGTGATTTGGGGCGAGATACGCAGTATTTT.

This sequence joins TRBV5-1 and TRBJ1-4; no definite D call. In germline, CDR1 is SGHRS, CDR2 YFSETQ. V lost 0 bases to trimming and J lost 5 bases, with 11 bases between them. The CDR3 extends over 15 amino acids. CDR3 in amino acids: CASSLALGTNEKLFF. In nucleotides, the CDR3 is TGCGCCAGCAGCTTGGCCCTTGGTACCAATGAAAAACTGTTTTTT. The whole variable domain, filled in from reference TRBV5-1 and TRBJ1-4, reads KAGVTQTPRYLIKTRGQQVTLSCSPISGHRSVSWYQQTPGQGLQFLFEYFSETQRNKGNFPGRFSGRQFSNSRSEMNVSTLELGDSALYLCASSLALGTNEKLFFGSGTQLSVL.

The chain uses TRBV7-9 and TRBJ1-1; D may be TRBD1 (6 bases). CDR3 size: 14 residues. Trimming removed 5 bases from V and 7 bases from J, with 17 bases in between. The germline CDR1 and CDR2 sequences are SEHNR and FQNEAQ (reference sequence). The CDR3 spells CASSPQGISGEAFF. CDR3 coding DNA: TGTGCCAGCAGCCCACAGGGTATCTCTGGTGAAGCTTTCTTT.

This clone was counted only a few times. The chain has TRBV14 and TRBJ2-1, with TRBD1 as a possible D gene (5 bases). CDR1 and CDR2 (germline): SGHDN, FVKESK. The CDR3 covers 13 residues. With 0 bases removed from V and 5 bases from J, the gap between germline ends came to 5 bases. This chain's CDR3 is CASSQDRDNEQFF. As DNA, the CDR3 is TGTGCCAGCAGCCAAGACAGGGACAATGAGCAGTTCTTC.

The chain recombines TRBV6-1 with TRBJ2-1; D is perhaps TRBD2 (6 bases). CDR1 and CDR2 (germline): MNHNS, SASEGT. Trimming took off 4 bases at V and 4 bases at J, with 11 bases between the two ends. The CDR3 length is 14 residues. CDR3 loop: CASSGGTYYNEQFF. The CDR3 DNA sequence: TGTGCCAGCAGTGGGGGGACTTATTACAATGAGCAGTTCTTC.

This chain links TRBV4-1 with TRBJ2-5; weak D call: TRBD1 (6 bases). Near its end, the DNA agrees better with TRBJ2-7, so the J call may be wrong. This CDR3 contains 14 residues. Germline CDR1 is MGHRA and CDR2 is YSYEKL. The CDR3 spells CASRRTGTDYEQYF. The CDR3 DNA reads as TGCGCCAGCAGGCGAACAGGGACGGATTACGAGCAGTACTTC.

The chain couples TRBV9 to TRBJ1-1, with D unresolved. Germline loops: CDR1 SGDLS, CDR2 YYNGEE. V lost 4 bases and J 0 bases, leaving 10 bases between the germline ends. The CDR3 is 14 residues long. The CDR3 loop reads CASSRESMNTEAFF. The CDR3 bases are TGTGCCAGCAGCAGAGAGTCTATGAACACTGAAGCTTTCTTT.

This clone was counted only a few times. The rearrangement links TRBV6-6 to TRBJ1-5; TRBD1 matches at 7 bases. The CDR3 contains 14 residues. V shed 5 bases and J 2 bases; nucleotides not matched to a gene: 3. The germline gives CDR1 MNHNY, CDR2 SVGAGI (reference sequence). The CDR3 DNA reads TGTGCCAGCAGTCTGCAGGGGGGCAATCAGCCCCAGCATTTT. Protein sequence: CASSLQGGNQPQHF.

This rearrangement joins TRBV5-8 to TRBJ2-5; possible D gene TRBD2, 6 bases. This CDR3 comprises 14 residues. V gave up 1 base and J gave up 2 bases, with 9 bases separating them. CDR1 and CDR2 from the germline V gene are SGHTS and YDEGEE. CDR3 sequence (DNA): TGTGCCAGCAGCTTGAAGGGAGGACAAGAGACCCAGTACTTC. Protein: CASSLKGGQETQYF.

The chain recombines TRBV15 with TRBJ2-3, with 8 bases matching TRBD2. CDR3 length: 17 residues. The germline V gene encodes CDR1 LNHNV and CDR2 YYDKDF (reference sequence). J gave up 5 bases and V 1 base, and 11 bases lay outside the gene matches. The chain's CDR3 is CATSRGQVSGSGDTQYF. Here the CDR3 DNA reads TGTGCCACCAGCAGAGGCCAGGTGAGCGGGAGTGGAGATACGCAGTATTTT.

The V call is TRBV7-9, the J call TRBJ2-1; the match to TRBD1 covers 10 bases. V gave up 1 base and J gave up 5 bases; unmatched junction bases: 5. Germline V gives CDR1 SEHNR, CDR2 FQNEAQ (reference sequence). The CDR3 is 16 residues long. CDR3 sequence reads: CASSLVGTGENNEQFF. The CDR3 DNA follows: TGTGCCAGCAGCTTAGTAGGGACAGGGGAGAACAATGAGCAGTTCTTC.

This chain uses TRBV10-1 with TRBJ1-4; 8 bases line up with TRBD1. With 7 bases clipped from V and 5 bases from J, the junction kept 9 bases outside the gene matches. This CDR3 is built from 15 residues. CDR1 and CDR2 from the germline V gene are WNHNN and SYGVQD (reference sequence). The CDR3 coding sequence is TGCGCCAGCACCCTACCTGACAGGGGAAATGAAAAACTGTTTTTT. Protein sequence: CASTLPDRGNEKLFF.

This chain uses TRBV18 with TRBJ2-1; the D gene is possibly TRBD2 (6 bases). The CDR3 consists of 12 residues. Trimming shortened V by 2 bases and J by 9 bases, and 8 bases separated the two germline ends. The germline gives CDR1 KGHSH, CDR2 LQKENI. In DNA form, the CDR3 reads TGTGCCAGCTCACCAGGGCGGGGTGAGCAGTTCTTC. Its translation is CASSPGRGEQFF.

The V gene is TRBV5-1, the J gene TRBJ2-7, with 7 nucleotides matching TRBD2. The J segment lost 4 bases and the V segment lost 5 bases, leaving 9 bases of the junction unmatched. Germline V gene sequence: CDR1 SGHRS, CDR2 YFSETQ. This CDR3 is built from 14 residues. CDR3 DNA sequence: TGCGCCAGCAGTGATACAGCGGGAAAATACGAGCAGTACTTC. Protein: CASSDTAGKYEQYF.

CDR3 sequence (DNA): TGCGCCAGCAGCCGAGGAGCCGGCTCCGGGGAGCTGTTTTTT. Translated, it gives CASSRGAGSGELFF. The V call is TRBV4-1, the J call TRBJ2-2, with unresolved D. CDR3 length: 14 amino acids. Germline loops: CDR1 MGHRA, CDR2 YSYEKL. V lost 4 bases and J 6 bases, leaving 12 bases between the germline ends.

The table lists this clone with a few counts. V usage is TRBV9 and J usage is TRBJ2-2; no reliable D call. Between the trimmed V and J ends, which lost 1 base and 6 bases, there was a span of 4 bases. The germline V gene encodes CDR1 SGDLS and CDR2 YYNGEE. The length of the CDR3 is 12 residues. The CDR3 loop is CASSVFAGELFF. As DNA, the CDR3 is TGTGCCAGCAGCGTATTTGCCGGGGAGCTGTTTTTT.

As regards this clone: Other DNA sequences in this sample translate to the same CDR3. The V call is TRBV2, the J call TRBJ2-7, with 7 nucleotides matching TRBD2. V trimming: 6 bases; J trimming: 0 bases; junction bases outside the gene matches: 14. The CDR3 contains 17 residues. CDR1 is SNHLY, CDR2 FYNNEI, per germline. The chain's CDR3 is CASRVGGPSGSSYEQYF. The CDR3 nucleotides read TGTGCCAGCAGGGTTGGTGGGCCTAGCGGATCCTCCTACGAGCAGTACTTC. The variable domain in full, completed from reference TRBV2 and TRBJ2-7, reads EPEVTQTPSHQVTQMGQEVILRCVPISNHLYFYWYRQILGQKVEFLVSFYNNEISEKSEIFDDQFSVERPDGSNFTLKIRSTKLEDSAMYFCASRVGGPSGSSYEQYFGPGTRLTVT.

This clone occurred once. The chain recombines TRBV7-2 with TRBJ2-1, with 8 nucleotides matching TRBD2. The CDR3 covers 15 residues. Unmatched junction bases numbered 2, after V lost 0 bases and J lost 4 bases. Germline CDR1 is SGHTA and CDR2 is FQGNSA. The chain's CDR3 is CASSLAGGDYNEQFF. For the CDR3, the DNA is TGTGCCAGCAGCTTAGCCGGGGGGGATTACAATGAGCAGTTCTTC.

The J gene is TRBJ2-2, the V gene TRBV14, with 9 bases fitting TRBD1. Germline CDR1 SGHDN, CDR2 FVKESK. The CDR3 is 15 amino acids. With V trimmed by 4 bases and J by 5 bases, 5 bases remained unmatched. In nucleotides, the CDR3 is TGTGCCAGCAGCCCTACGACAGGGGGAACCGGGGAGCTGTTTTTT. It codes for CASSPTTGGTGELFF. Based on the CDR3 plus reference TRBV14 and TRBJ2-2, the full variable domain is EAGVTQFPSHSVIEKGQTVTLRCDPISGHDNLYWYRRVMGKEIKFLLHFVKESKQDESGMPNNRFLAERTGGTYSTLKVQPAELEDSGVYFCASSPTTGGTGELFFGEGSRLTVL.

The DNA for the CDR3 is TGTGCCAGCAGCGTAGCTTCGGACAGCTCTACCTACGAGCAGTACTTC. It codes for CASSVASDSSTYEQYF. This rearrangement joins TRBV9 to TRBJ2-7; D may be TRBD1 (6 bases). The CDR3 consists of 16 residues. Germline V gene data show CDR1 as SGDLS and CDR2 as YYNGEE. Trimming pared 0 bases from V and 2 bases from J, leaving 15 bases between.

The chain is built from TRBV9 and TRBJ2-7, with 7 bases lining up with TRBD2. The CDR3 contains 14 residues. CDR1 is SGDLS, CDR2 YYNGEE, per germline. V dropped 4 bases and J dropped 5; count of bases not matched to a gene: 9. CDR3 nucleotide sequence: TGTGCCAGCAGCCGAGGCGGGGGTGGTGACGAGCAGTACTTC. The encoded protein is CASSRGGGGDEQYF.

V is TRBV18 and J is TRBJ2-3, with TRBD1 matching over 9 bases. This CDR3 comprises 16 residues. Germline CDR1 reads KGHSH; CDR2 reads LQKENI. The J segment lost 6 bases and the V segment lost 1 base, leaving 8 bases of the junction unmatched. The CDR3 region has the DNA TGTGCCAGCTCACCACAGCGGGACAGGGCATTGGATACGCAGTATTTT. Encoded protein: CASSPQRDRALDTQYF.

This chain uses TRBV5-1 with TRBJ2-5; 7 bases are shared with TRBD2. This CDR3 has 16 residues. Germline assignment: CDR1 SGHRS and CDR2 YFSETQ. V dropped 3 bases and J dropped 5; count of bases not matched to a gene: 13. The CDR3 loop is CASSYRTSGVPETQYF. DNA of the CDR3: TGCGCCAGCAGCTACCGGACTAGTGGCGTACCGGAGACCCAGTACTTC.

This chain joins TRBV7-9 and TRBJ1-1; no reliable D call. CDR1 and CDR2 from the germline V gene are SEHNR and FQNEAQ (reference sequence). The CDR3 has 13 residues. Trimming stripped 6 bases from V and 4 bases from J, with 12 bases between. The CDR3 DNA sequence: TGTGCCAGCAGTACCTCCGGGGTCACTGAAGCTTTCTTT. Amino acid sequence: CASSTSGVTEAFF.

This clone was detected once. The chain employs TRBV21-1 and TRBJ2-7; no check of the table's D call, TRBD2, against the DNA was made. TRBV21-1 is designated a pseudogene. CDR3 length: 12 amino acids. The CDR3 nucleotides are TGTGCCAGCAACAGACTAGCGGGCCCCCAGTACTTC. It specifies CASNRLAGPQYF.

V and J are TRBV18 and TRBJ2-5; tentatively, D is TRBD2 (6 bases). The CDR3 has 14 amino acids. Between the trimmed V and J ends, which lost 4 bases and 4 bases, there was a span of 13 bases. CDR1 KGHSH and CDR2 LQKENI come from the germline V gene. CDR3 loop: CASSRGLPVETQYF. In DNA, the CDR3 is TGTGCCAGCTCACGTGGACTACCCGTAGAGACCCAGTACTTC.